These T cell receptor beta chains were read from a single sample in a study of blood T cell repertoires in COVID-19. Sequenced by immunoSEQ multiplex PCR; TCRdb stores in-frame clones only, minus some. The profile shows approximately 72,000 clones, 75% to 90% of them singletons. Material for sequencing was peripheral blood. The receptors shown here come from a woman older than 75 with acute or convalescent COVID-19. Both conserved end residues are part of each CDR3. The order of the fields is D gene, V gene, clone size, CDR3 length, J gene, CDR3 protein, CDR3 DNA. The D gene is left open where the match is weak. Clone size is stated in some rows and not others, as once, few, many or a class when expanded.

d_call: NA
v_call: TRBV6-6
clone_size: once
cdr3_length: 13
j_call: TRBJ2-7
cdr3_aa: CASSYGDRYEQYF
cdr3_nt: TGTGCCAGCAGTTACGGAGACCGTTACGAGCAGTACTTC

d_call: NA
v_call: TRBV2
clone_size: NA
cdr3_length: 14
j_call: TRBJ1-1
cdr3_aa: CASSGGGFYTEAFF
cdr3_nt: TGTGCCAGCAGTGGTGGAGGGTTTTACACTGAAGCTTTCTTT

d_call: TRBD2
v_call: TRBV7-2
clone_size: NA
cdr3_length: 16
j_call: TRBJ2-1
cdr3_aa: CASSQGGGGLYNEQFF
cdr3_nt: TGTGCCAGCAGCCAGGGAGGCGGGGGGCTCTACAATGAGCAGTTCTTC

d_call: TRBD1
v_call: TRBV14
clone_size: NA
cdr3_length: 14
j_call: TRBJ2-5
cdr3_aa: CASSQGQGEWTQYF
cdr3_nt: TGTGCCAGCAGCCAAGGACAGGGGGAATGGACCCAGTACTTC

d_call: NA
v_call: TRBV10-2
clone_size: NA
cdr3_length: 16
j_call: TRBJ1-2
cdr3_aa: CASSESKDRANYGYTF
cdr3_nt: TGCGCCAGCAGTGAGTCCAAGGACAGAGCTAACTATGGCTACACCTTC

d_call: TRBD2
v_call: TRBV18
clone_size: NA
cdr3_length: 22
j_call: TRBJ2-7
cdr3_aa: CASSPGAGDSRPGLAVFYEQYF
cdr3_nt: TGTGCCAGCTCACCAGGGGCAGGGGACTCCCGCCCGGGACTAGCGGTCTTCTACGAGCAGTACTTC

d_call: TRBD2
v_call: TRBV10-1
clone_size: NA
cdr3_length: 22
j_call: TRBJ2-1
cdr3_aa: CASSGRAHGSGTYLRMVNEQFF
cdr3_nt: TGCGCCAGCAGTGGACGAGCCCATGGTAGCGGGACGTATTTGAGGATGGTCAATGAGCAGTTCTTC

d_call: NA
v_call: TRBV30
clone_size: NA
cdr3_length: 12
j_call: TRBJ1-5
cdr3_aa: CAWSPAGQPQHF
cdr3_nt: TGTGCCTGGAGTCCGGCAGGTCAGCCCCAGCATTTT

d_call: TRBD2
v_call: TRBV7-9
clone_size: NA
cdr3_length: 16
j_call: TRBJ2-5
cdr3_aa: CASSFGLAGAQETQYF
cdr3_nt: TGTGCCAGCAGCTTCGGACTAGCGGGGGCTCAAGAGACCCAGTACTTC

d_call: TRBD1
v_call: TRBV19
clone_size: once
cdr3_length: 15
j_call: TRBJ2-3
cdr3_aa: CASSKDRGNTDTQYF
cdr3_nt: TGTGCCAGTAGTAAGGACAGGGGAAACACAGATACGCAGTATTTT

d_call: NA
v_call: TRBV30
clone_size: few
cdr3_length: 15
j_call: TRBJ1-6
cdr3_aa: CACPGQGANNSPLHF
cdr3_nt: TGTGCCTGCCCGGGACAAGGGGCGAATAATTCACCCCTCCACTTT

d_call: NA
v_call: TRBV12-3/TRBV12-4
clone_size: NA
cdr3_length: 12
j_call: TRBJ2-5
cdr3_aa: CASSPSGETQYF
cdr3_nt: TGTGCCAGCAGTCCCTCCGGAGAGACCCAGTACTTC

d_call: NA
v_call: TRBV7-2
clone_size: NA
cdr3_length: 13
j_call: TRBJ2-7
cdr3_aa: CASSFVRGYEQYF
cdr3_nt: TGTGCCAGCAGCTTTGTTCGGGGGTACGAGCAGTACTTC

d_call: TRBD1
v_call: TRBV18
clone_size: NA
cdr3_length: 16
j_call: TRBJ2-2
cdr3_aa: CASSPGTGSLAGELFF
cdr3_nt: TGTGCCAGCTCACCAGGGACAGGGTCCCTCGCCGGGGAGCTGTTTTTT

d_call: TRBD1
v_call: TRBV27
clone_size: NA
cdr3_length: 15
j_call: TRBJ1-2
cdr3_aa: CASSPRTGEHYGYTF
cdr3_nt: TGTGCCAGCAGTCCTCGGACAGGGGAACACTATGGCTACACCTTC

d_call: TRBD1
v_call: TRBV7-8
clone_size: NA
cdr3_length: 15
j_call: TRBJ1-1
cdr3_aa: CASSFGQGVNTEAFF
cdr3_nt: TGTGCCAGCAGCTTCGGACAGGGGGTGAACACTGAAGCTTTCTTT

d_call: NA
v_call: TRBV5-1
clone_size: few
cdr3_length: 16
j_call: TRBJ1-1
cdr3_aa: CASRVQGSTLNTEAFF
cdr3_nt: TGCGCCAGCAGAGTCCAGGGTTCCACTTTGAACACTGAAGCTTTCTTT

d_call: TRBD2
v_call: TRBV18
clone_size: NA
cdr3_length: 17
j_call: TRBJ2-1
cdr3_aa: CASSPRTSGSSYNEQFF
cdr3_nt: TGTGCCAGCTCACCAAGGACTAGCGGGAGCTCCTACAATGAGCAGTTCTTC

d_call: TRBD1
v_call: TRBV7-9
clone_size: once
cdr3_length: 16
j_call: TRBJ2-7
cdr3_aa: CASSPRRTGAAYEQYF
cdr3_nt: TGTGCCAGCAGCCCTCGCCGGACAGGGGCCGCCTACGAGCAGTACTTC

d_call: NA
v_call: TRBV24-1
clone_size: once
cdr3_length: 16
j_call: TRBJ2-1
cdr3_aa: CATSVSGQSSYNEQFF
cdr3_nt: TGTGCCACCAGTGTCAGCGGACAGAGCTCCTACAATGAGCAGTTCTTC

d_call: NA
v_call: TRBV29-1
clone_size: NA
cdr3_length: 10
j_call: TRBJ1-4
cdr3_aa: CSAGEGRLFF
cdr3_nt: TGCAGCGCCGGGGAGGGGAGACTGTTTTTT

d_call: TRBD1
v_call: TRBV5-8
clone_size: few
cdr3_length: 14
j_call: TRBJ1-5
cdr3_aa: CASSGGQGYQPQHF
cdr3_nt: TGTGCCAGCAGCGGCGGACAGGGGTATCAGCCCCAGCATTTT

d_call: NA
v_call: TRBV7-9
clone_size: NA
cdr3_length: 15
j_call: TRBJ1-4
cdr3_aa: CASSLGGGPNEKLFF
cdr3_nt: TGTGCCAGCAGCTTAGGAGGGGGTCCTAATGAAAAACTGTTTTTT

d_call: NA
v_call: TRBV5-4
clone_size: NA
cdr3_length: 17
j_call: TRBJ2-4
cdr3_aa: CASSFITRGRAKNIQYF
cdr3_nt: TGTGCCAGCAGCTTTATCACCAGGGGTAGGGCCAAAAACATTCAGTACTTC

d_call: NA
v_call: TRBV30
clone_size: NA
cdr3_length: 12
j_call: TRBJ1-1
cdr3_aa: CAWSTANTEAFF
cdr3_nt: TGTGCCTGGAGTACAGCTAACACTGAAGCTTTCTTT

d_call: NA
v_call: TRBV9
clone_size: once
cdr3_length: 13
j_call: TRBJ2-2
cdr3_aa: CASSPGPTGELFF
cdr3_nt: TGTGCCAGCAGCCCAGGGCCAACCGGGGAGCTGTTTTTT

d_call: NA
v_call: TRBV5-6
clone_size: NA
cdr3_length: 12
j_call: TRBJ2-2
cdr3_aa: CASSARAGELFF
cdr3_nt: TGTGCCAGCAGCGCGCGGGCCGGGGAGCTGTTTTTT

d_call: TRBD2
v_call: TRBV5-5
clone_size: NA
cdr3_length: 19
j_call: TRBJ2-2
cdr3_aa: CASSPRGTSAPGGTGELFF
cdr3_nt: TGTGCCAGCAGCCCCCGAGGGACTAGCGCTCCGGGGGGCACCGGGGAGCTGTTTTTT

d_call: TRBD2
v_call: TRBV2
clone_size: NA
cdr3_length: 16
j_call: TRBJ2-3
cdr3_aa: CASSSMGLAKTDTQYF
cdr3_nt: TGTGCCAGCAGCAGTATGGGACTAGCGAAAACAGATACGCAGTATTTT

d_call: TRBD1
v_call: TRBV15
clone_size: NA
cdr3_length: 14
j_call: TRBJ2-7
cdr3_aa: CATSREGQAYEQYF
cdr3_nt: TGTGCCACCAGCAGAGAAGGACAGGCCTACGAGCAGTACTTC

d_call: NA
v_call: TRBV12-3/TRBV12-4
clone_size: NA
cdr3_length: 12
j_call: TRBJ1-1
cdr3_aa: CASSWGGDAAFF
cdr3_nt: TGTGCCAGCAGTTGGGGGGGGGATGCAGCTTTCTTT

d_call: TRBD1
v_call: TRBV30
clone_size: NA
cdr3_length: 15
j_call: TRBJ1-6
cdr3_aa: CAWTSLRGRGSPLHF
cdr3_nt: TGTGCCTGGACTTCGTTAAGGGGGCGCGGTTCACCCCTCCACTTT

d_call: TRBD2
v_call: TRBV7-2
clone_size: once
cdr3_length: 14
j_call: TRBJ2-2
cdr3_aa: CASSPIQREGELFF
cdr3_nt: TGTGCCAGCAGCCCTATCCAGCGGGAGGGGGAGCTGTTTTTT

d_call: NA
v_call: TRBV2
clone_size: NA
cdr3_length: 15
j_call: TRBJ1-3
cdr3_aa: CASSESRGAGNTIYF
cdr3_nt: TGTGCCAGCAGTGAGTCCCGGGGAGCTGGAAACACCATATATTTT

d_call: NA
v_call: TRBV3-1/TRBV3-2
clone_size: once
cdr3_length: 16
j_call: TRBJ2-1
cdr3_aa: CASSQEPGSSYNEQFF
cdr3_nt: TGTGCCAGCAGCCAAGAACCCGGGAGCTCCTACAATGAGCAGTTCTTC

d_call: NA
v_call: TRBV5-8
clone_size: NA
cdr3_length: 15
j_call: TRBJ1-3
cdr3_aa: CASHDLTNSGNTIYF
cdr3_nt: TGTGCCAGCCACGACTTGACCAACTCTGGAAACACCATATATTTT

d_call: TRBD1
v_call: TRBV6-6
clone_size: NA
cdr3_length: 14
j_call: TRBJ2-7
cdr3_aa: CASSYGQGAGEQYF
cdr3_nt: TGTGCCAGCAGTTACGGTCAGGGGGCTGGGGAGCAGTACTTC

d_call: TRBD1
v_call: TRBV3-1/TRBV3-2
clone_size: NA
cdr3_length: 17
j_call: TRBJ2-3
cdr3_aa: CASSQGPGQGYTDTQYF
cdr3_nt: TGTGCCAGCAGCCAAGGACCGGGACAGGGATACACAGATACGCAGTATTTT

d_call: NA
v_call: TRBV5-1
clone_size: NA
cdr3_length: 14
j_call: TRBJ2-3
cdr3_aa: CASSPPSSTDTQYF
cdr3_nt: TGCGCCAGCAGCCCCCCTAGTAGCACAGATACGCAGTATTTT

d_call: TRBD1
v_call: TRBV29-1
clone_size: NA
cdr3_length: 12
j_call: TRBJ1-1
cdr3_aa: CSVGDREAAAFF
cdr3_nt: TGCAGCGTAGGGGACAGGGAGGCGGCAGCTTTCTTT

d_call: TRBD1
v_call: TRBV29-1
clone_size: NA
cdr3_length: 12
j_call: TRBJ1-1
cdr3_aa: CSGDRGNTEAFF
cdr3_nt: TGCAGCGGCGACAGGGGGAACACTGAAGCTTTCTTT

d_call: NA
v_call: TRBV19
clone_size: NA
cdr3_length: 17
j_call: TRBJ1-5
cdr3_aa: CASSIPQGSYSNQPQHF
cdr3_nt: TGTGCCAGTAGTATACCACAGGGAAGCTATAGCAATCAGCCCCAGCATTTT

d_call: NA
v_call: TRBV12-3/TRBV12-4
clone_size: NA
cdr3_length: 12
j_call: TRBJ2-5
cdr3_aa: CASSRGGSIQYF
cdr3_nt: TGTGCCAGCAGTAGGGGGGGATCGATCCAGTACTTC

d_call: NA
v_call: TRBV4-1
clone_size: NA
cdr3_length: 14
j_call: TRBJ1-5
cdr3_aa: CASSQDRGFQPQHF
cdr3_nt: TGCGCCAGCAGCCAAGATCGGGGTTTTCAGCCCCAGCATTTT

d_call: TRBD1
v_call: TRBV5-6
clone_size: NA
cdr3_length: 15
j_call: TRBJ1-2
cdr3_aa: CASSWDRERVYGYTF
cdr3_nt: TGTGCCAGCAGCTGGGACAGGGAGCGAGTCTATGGCTACACCTTC

d_call: TRBD2
v_call: TRBV10-3
clone_size: once
cdr3_length: 14
j_call: TRBJ2-2
cdr3_aa: CAIKVERENGELFF
cdr3_nt: TGTGCCATCAAGGTGGAGCGGGAGAACGGGGAGCTGTTTTTT

d_call: TRBD2
v_call: TRBV11-2
clone_size: NA
cdr3_length: 19
j_call: TRBJ2-3
cdr3_aa: CASRIFLRGAQSSTDTQYF
cdr3_nt: TGTGCCAGCAGGATTTTCCTGCGGGGGGCTCAATCTAGCACAGATACGCAGTATTTT

d_call: TRBD1
v_call: TRBV19
clone_size: NA
cdr3_length: 14
j_call: TRBJ1-1
cdr3_aa: CASSRKGAGTEAFF
cdr3_nt: TGTGCCAGTAGTCGCAAGGGGGCCGGGACTGAAGCTTTCTTT

d_call: TRBD1
v_call: TRBV5-1
clone_size: NA
cdr3_length: 13
j_call: TRBJ1-4
cdr3_aa: CASSTGVGEKLFF
cdr3_nt: TGCGCCAGCAGCACAGGGGTGGGAGAAAAACTGTTTTTT

d_call: TRBD2
v_call: TRBV5-1
clone_size: once
cdr3_length: 17
j_call: TRBJ2-1
cdr3_aa: CASSLLPGLAGRNEQFF
cdr3_nt: TGCGCCAGCAGCTTACTACCGGGACTAGCGGGACGCAATGAGCAGTTCTTC

d_call: TRBD2
v_call: TRBV10-3
clone_size: NA
cdr3_length: 14
j_call: TRBJ2-1
cdr3_aa: CAISEGGGYNEQFF
cdr3_nt: TGTGCCATCAGTGAGGGCGGGGGCTACAATGAGCAGTTCTTC

d_call: NA
v_call: TRBV11-2
clone_size: NA
cdr3_length: 16
j_call: TRBJ2-1
cdr3_aa: CASSSPLRLSYNEQFF
cdr3_nt: TGTGCCAGCAGCTCCCCCTTGAGGCTCTCCTACAATGAGCAGTTCTTC

d_call: NA
v_call: TRBV15
clone_size: NA
cdr3_length: 14
j_call: TRBJ1-2
cdr3_aa: CATSRDAGRAGYTF
cdr3_nt: TGTGCCACCAGCAGAGATGCAGGGCGCGCTGGCTACACCTTC

d_call: TRBD2
v_call: TRBV5-1
clone_size: NA
cdr3_length: 15
j_call: TRBJ2-1
cdr3_aa: CASSLAGTSYDEQFF
cdr3_nt: TGCGCCAGCAGCTTGGCCGGGACTAGTTACGATGAGCAGTTCTTC

d_call: NA
v_call: TRBV7-9
clone_size: few
cdr3_length: 13
j_call: TRBJ1-1
cdr3_aa: CASNRQTHTEAFF
cdr3_nt: TGTGCCAGCAACCGACAGACTCACACTGAAGCTTTCTTT

d_call: NA
v_call: TRBV19
clone_size: NA
cdr3_length: 14
j_call: TRBJ2-3
cdr3_aa: CASSIAVQADTQYF
cdr3_nt: TGTGCCAGTAGTATCGCCGTACAGGCGGATACGCAGTATTTT

d_call: TRBD1
v_call: TRBV6-5
clone_size: NA
cdr3_length: 16
j_call: TRBJ2-6
cdr3_aa: CASSSRQGAGANVLTF
cdr3_nt: TGTGCCAGCAGTTCTCGACAGGGAGCTGGGGCCAACGTCCTGACTTTC